Following are 21 T cell receptor beta chains from one sample sequenced in a study of T cells in localized non-small cell lung cancer. Profiled with immunoSEQ multiplex PCR; TCRdb holds only in-frame clones, not every one. This sample yields over 20,000 clones, of which roughly 90% are seen a single time; roughly 15% belongs to the top ten. Specimen: peripheral blood, collected before any cancer treatment. The receptors come from a man between 40 and 75 years old with stage III squamous cell lung carcinoma.

This clone was found a few times. The chain employs TRBV5-1 and TRBJ1-2; possible D gene TRBD1, 5 bases. The V gene's germline CDR1 is SGHRS and CDR2 YFSETQ. Trimming stripped 4 bases from V and 6 bases from J, with 13 bases between. CDR3 length: 13 amino acids. For the CDR3, the DNA is TGCGCCAGCAGCCCCCAGGGTAGGGATGGCTACACCTTC. It specifies CASSPQGRDGYTF.

The chain uses TRBV7-2 and TRBJ2-5; D not resolved. Germline V gives CDR1 SGHTA, CDR2 FQGNSA. The CDR3 is 12 amino acids. Trimming removed 5 bases at V and 11 bases at J, with 15 bases between. CDR3: CASSTPATPQYF. DNA for the CDR3: TGTGCCAGCAGCACCCCGGCGACTCCTCAGTACTTC.

The CDR3 DNA sequence: TGCGCCAGCAGCCAAGATTGGGGCCTAGGGGATACGCAGTATTTT. The encoded protein is CASSQDWGLGDTQYF. This chain connects TRBV4-3 to TRBJ2-3, with a tentative D call TRBD1 (5 bases). The CDR3 length is 15 residues. Trimming removed 0 bases from V and 6 bases from J, with 13 bases in between. Germline CDR1 LGHNA, CDR2 YSLEER.

The chain recombines TRBV9 with TRBJ2-1, with TRBD1 as a possible D gene (6 bases). The CDR3 sequence is 16 residues long. Germline V gives CDR1 SGDLS, CDR2 YYNGEE. V was pared by 3 bases and J by 4 bases, with 17 bases between. The CDR3 protein is CASSADRRGGYNEQFF. The CDR3 DNA follows: TGTGCCAGCAGCGCTGACAGGCGCGGAGGTTACAATGAGCAGTTCTTC.

The genes are TRBV27 and TRBJ2-1, with 9 bases that match TRBD2. Germline V gene sequence: CDR1 MNHEY, CDR2 SMNVEV (reference sequence). This CDR3 comprises 19 residues. The V segment lost 5 bases and the J segment 0 bases; nucleotides outside the gene matches: 14. For the CDR3, the DNA is TGTGCCAGCAGTCCTCGGGTAAGCGGGGGGTCCTACTCCTACAATGAGCAGTTCTTC. Translating gives CASSPRVSGGSYSYNEQFF.

J is TRBJ2-5 and V is TRBV4-3; D ambiguous. CDR1 and CDR2 from the germline V gene are LGHNA and YSLEER. Trimming pared 5 bases from V and 3 bases from J, leaving 13 bases between. This CDR3 has 14 amino acids. CDR3 DNA sequence: TGCGCCAGCAGCGTTAACCTGGGGAAAGAGACCCAGTACTTC. Translating gives CASSVNLGKETQYF.

The chain recombines TRBV28 with TRBJ1-1; D call uncertain. V gave up 6 bases and J gave up 4 bases, with 18 bases separating them. Germline-derived CDR1 and CDR2 are MDHEN and SYDVKM. There are 15 residues in the CDR3. The CDR3 protein is CASRGPWGSGTEAFF. In DNA, the CDR3 is TGTGCCAGCAGGGGTCCGTGGGGAAGTGGCACTGAAGCTTTCTTT.

CDR3 bases: TGTGCCAGCAGCACCTACCAAGAGACCCAGTACTTC. Translated, it gives CASSTYQETQYF. This chain connects TRBV9 to TRBJ2-5, with D unresolved. The CDR3 runs 12 residues. Trimming left V 4 bases short and J 0 bases short, with 4 bases between. CDR1 and CDR2 from the germline V gene are SGDLS and YYNGEE.

This chain links TRBV10-3 with TRBJ2-1; 9 bases fit TRBD2. The CDR3 runs 16 residues. Trimming took 2 bases from V and 6 from J; bases not matched to a gene: 8. Germline CDR1 reads ENHRY; CDR2 reads SYGVKD. Here the CDR3 DNA reads TGTGCCATCAGTGAGAATCCTAGCGGGATTCCCAATGAGCAGTTCTTC. Protein: CAISENPSGIPNEQFF.

The rearrangement uses TRBV4-1 and TRBJ2-1; tentatively, D is TRBD1 (6 bases). Germline assignment: CDR1 MGHRA and CDR2 YSYEKL. The CDR3 is 15 residues long. Trimming removed 2 bases from V and 4 bases from J, with 12 bases in between. The CDR3 protein is CASSQTGTNYNEQFF. CDR3 DNA sequence: TGCGCCAGCAGCCAAACCGGGACAAATTACAATGAGCAGTTCTTC.

V is TRBV7-2 and J is TRBJ2-2; a weak D match, TRBD2 (5 bases). The CDR3 totals 15 residues. Trimming took off 1 base at V and 5 bases at J, with 11 bases between the two ends. CDR1 and CDR2 (germline): SGHTA, FQGNSA. The CDR3 spells CASSLDGLQTGELFF. The CDR3 DNA sequence: TGTGCCAGCAGCTTAGATGGACTGCAAACCGGGGAGCTGTTTTTT.

A single count supports this clone. This chain connects TRBV28 to TRBJ2-7; 7 bases agree with TRBD1. The CDR3 is 13 amino acids. Germline lookup yields CDR1 MDHEN and CDR2 SYDVKM. V lost 6 bases to trimming and J lost 2 bases; unmatched junction nucleotides: 4. CDR3 sequence (DNA): TGTGCCAGCAGGCCGGGACAGACCTACGAGCAGTACTTC. It yields the protein CASRPGQTYEQYF. The full variable domain, completed using reference TRBV28 and TRBJ2-7, is DVKVTQSSRYLVKRTGEKVFLECVQDMDHENMFWYRQDPGLGLRLIYFSYDVKMKEKGDIPEGYSVSREKKERFSLILESASTNQTSMYLCASRPGQTYEQYFGPGTRLTVT.

J is TRBJ2-7 and V is TRBV19; 8 bases map to TRBD2. The CDR3 loop spans 21 amino acids. In germline, CDR1 is LNHDA, CDR2 SQIVND (reference sequence). Trimming at V came to 0 bases and at J to 6 bases, leaving 25 bases not matched to a gene. The CDR3 DNA reads as TGTGCCAGTAGTATAGACCCCCCTTTATCAAGCGGGAGACCATCGGGGGGCGAGCAGTACTTC. This translates into CASSIDPPLSSGRPSGGEQYF.

The CDR3 region has the DNA TGTGCCAGCAGCTTAGGGTGGGAGATTACCTACGAGCAGTACTTC. Translation: CASSLGWEITYEQYF. This chain links TRBV7-6 with TRBJ2-7; D is possibly TRBD2 (5 bases). CDR3 size: 15 residues. V was shortened by 1 base and J by 2 bases, with 12 bases between the two germline ends. Germline CDR1 is SGHVS and CDR2 is FNYEAQ.

The chain carries TRBV29-1 and TRBJ1-2; D remains unclear. This CDR3 is built from 13 residues. Germline loops: CDR1 SQVTM, CDR2 ANQGSEA. The V end was cut by 4 bases, the J end by 1 base, with 10 bases between. The CDR3 sequence: CSVAAGGNYGYTF. CDR3 bases: TGCAGCGTTGCGGCAGGAGGTAACTATGGCTACACCTTC.

With regard to this clone: Other nucleotide sequences in the sample specify the same CDR3. The chain uses TRBV28 and TRBJ2-5; 11 bases line up with TRBD2. The CDR3 runs 16 residues. Germline V gene data show CDR1 as MDHEN and CDR2 as SYDVKM. V gave up 0 bases and J gave up 0 bases; unmatched junction bases: 0. The CDR3 reads CASSLWTSGDQETQYF. The DNA for the CDR3 is TGTGCCAGCAGTTTATGGACTAGCGGGGACCAAGAGACCCAGTACTTC.

The chain carries TRBV5-5 and TRBJ2-7; TRBD1 matches at 10 bases. V lost 0 bases to trimming and J lost 5 bases; unmatched junction nucleotides: 2. The CDR3 runs to 14 residues. Germline-derived CDR1 and CDR2 are SGHKS and YYEKEE (reference sequence). The CDR3 DNA reads as TGTGCCAGCAGCTTGGTGGGACAGGGGAACGAGCAGTACTTC. Translating it yields CASSLVGQGNEQYF.

This chain links TRBV5-1 with TRBJ1-2, with a possible D match to TRBD1 (6 bases). CDR3 length: 13 residues. Germline CDR1 is SGHRS and CDR2 is YFSETQ. With 0 bases removed from V and 8 bases from J, the gap between germline ends came to 11 bases. CDR3: CASSLAGARGYTF. In DNA form, the CDR3 reads TGCGCCAGCAGCTTGGCAGGGGCTAGGGGCTACACCTTC.

V usage is TRBV7-2 and J usage is TRBJ2-2, with TRBD2 matching 13 bases. V shed 5 bases and J 2 bases; nucleotides not matched to a gene: 8. CDR1 is SGHTA and CDR2 is FQGNSA in the germline V gene. This CDR3 region has 18 residues. This CDR3 is CASSIKGLAGTNTGELFF. The CDR3 nucleotides read TGTGCCAGCAGCATAAAGGGACTAGCGGGGACCAACACCGGGGAGCTGTTTTTT.

This chain connects TRBV9 to TRBJ1-3; 8 bases match TRBD1. The length of the CDR3 is 15 residues. The trim removed 3 bases at V and 5 bases at J, leaving 7 bases unmatched. The germline CDR1 and CDR2 sequences are SGDLS and YYNGEE. CDR3 sequence: CASSDDRGGRNTIYF. The CDR3 bases are TGTGCCAGCAGCGACGACAGGGGTGGCAGAAACACCATATATTTT.

This clone was picked up one time. The chain has TRBV18 and TRBJ2-4, with D perhaps given as TRBD1 or TRBD2 (5 bases each). Germline-derived CDR1 and CDR2 are KGHSH and LQKENI. Trimming removed 2 bases at V and 0 bases at J, with 5 bases between. This CDR3 region has 14 residues. The CDR3: CASSPGTAKNIQYF. CDR3 coding DNA: TGTGCCAGCTCACCAGGGACAGCCAAAAACATTCAGTACTTC.